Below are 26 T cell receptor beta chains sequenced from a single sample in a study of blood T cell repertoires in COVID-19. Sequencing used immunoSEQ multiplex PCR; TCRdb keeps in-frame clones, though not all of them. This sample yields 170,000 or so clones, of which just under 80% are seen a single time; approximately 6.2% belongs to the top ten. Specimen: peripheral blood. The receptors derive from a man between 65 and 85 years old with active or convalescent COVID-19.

CDR3 DNA sequence: TGTGCCAGCAGAGAGGCAGGGGGCAATCAGCCCCAGCATTTT. It translates to CASREAGGNQPQHF. This chain uses TRBV6-5 with TRBJ1-5; D is possibly TRBD1 (6 bases). This CDR3 comprises 14 residues. The germline gives CDR1 MNHEY, CDR2 SVGAGI. V was pared by 6 bases and J by 2 bases, with 11 bases between.

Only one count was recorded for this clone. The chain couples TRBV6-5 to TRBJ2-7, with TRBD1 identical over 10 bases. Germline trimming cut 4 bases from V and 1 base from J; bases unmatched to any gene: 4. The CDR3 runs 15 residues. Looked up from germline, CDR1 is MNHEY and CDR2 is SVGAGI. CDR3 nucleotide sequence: TGTGCCAGCAGTTTGGCGGGACAGGGGTCCTACGAGCAGTACTTC. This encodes CASSLAGQGSYEQYF.

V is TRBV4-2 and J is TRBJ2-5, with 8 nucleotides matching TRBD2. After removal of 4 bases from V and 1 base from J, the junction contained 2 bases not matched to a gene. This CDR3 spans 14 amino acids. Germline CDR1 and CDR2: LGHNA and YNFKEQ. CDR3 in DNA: TGTGCCAGCAGCCTTAGCGGGACCCAAGAGACCCAGTACTTC. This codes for CASSLSGTQETQYF.

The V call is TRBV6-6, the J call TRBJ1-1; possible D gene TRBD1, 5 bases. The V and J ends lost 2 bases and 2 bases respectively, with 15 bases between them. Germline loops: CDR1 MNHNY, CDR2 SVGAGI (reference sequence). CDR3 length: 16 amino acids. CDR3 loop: CASSYAQGRPNTEAFF. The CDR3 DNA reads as TGTGCCAGCAGTTACGCTCAGGGCAGACCAAACACTGAAGCTTTCTTT.

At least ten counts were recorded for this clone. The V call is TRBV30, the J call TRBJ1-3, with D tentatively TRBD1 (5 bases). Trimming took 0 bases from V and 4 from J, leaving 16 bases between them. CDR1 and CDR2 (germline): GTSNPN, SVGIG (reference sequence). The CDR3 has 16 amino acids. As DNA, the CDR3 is TGTGCCTGGAGTGTACTGGGGCAGTCTTTAGGAAACACCATATATTTT. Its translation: CAWSVLGQSLGNTIYF.

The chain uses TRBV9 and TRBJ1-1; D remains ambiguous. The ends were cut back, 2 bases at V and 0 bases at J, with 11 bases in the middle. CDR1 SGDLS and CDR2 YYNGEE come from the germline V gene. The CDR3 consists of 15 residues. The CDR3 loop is CASSVNVELNTEAFF. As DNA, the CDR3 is TGTGCCAGCAGCGTTAACGTGGAGTTGAACACTGAAGCTTTCTTT.

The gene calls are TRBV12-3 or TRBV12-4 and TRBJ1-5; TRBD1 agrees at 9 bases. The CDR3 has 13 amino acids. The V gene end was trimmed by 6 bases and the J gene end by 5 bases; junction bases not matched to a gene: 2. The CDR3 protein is CASSWDRDQPQHF. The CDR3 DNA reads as TGTGCCAGCAGCTGGGACAGGGATCAGCCCCAGCATTTT.

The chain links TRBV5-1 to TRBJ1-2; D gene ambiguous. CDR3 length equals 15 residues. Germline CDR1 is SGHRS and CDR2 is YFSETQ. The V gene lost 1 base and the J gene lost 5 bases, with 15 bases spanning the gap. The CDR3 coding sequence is TGCGCCAGCAGCTTGACCCTGCCAGACTTTTATGGCTACACCTTC. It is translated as CASSLTLPDFYGYTF.

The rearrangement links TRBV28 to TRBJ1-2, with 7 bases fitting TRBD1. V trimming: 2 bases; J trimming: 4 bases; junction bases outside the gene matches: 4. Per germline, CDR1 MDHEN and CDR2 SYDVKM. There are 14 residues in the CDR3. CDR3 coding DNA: TGTGCCAGCAGTTTAGGTAACAGGGGCTATGGCTACACCTTC. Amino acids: CASSLGNRGYGYTF.

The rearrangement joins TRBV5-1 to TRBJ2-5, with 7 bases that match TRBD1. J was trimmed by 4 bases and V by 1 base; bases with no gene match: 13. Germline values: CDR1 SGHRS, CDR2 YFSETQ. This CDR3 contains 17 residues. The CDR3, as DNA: TGCGCCAGCAGCTTGATAGGTGACAGGGTTCGAGGAGAGACCCAGTACTTC. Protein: CASSLIGDRVRGETQYF.

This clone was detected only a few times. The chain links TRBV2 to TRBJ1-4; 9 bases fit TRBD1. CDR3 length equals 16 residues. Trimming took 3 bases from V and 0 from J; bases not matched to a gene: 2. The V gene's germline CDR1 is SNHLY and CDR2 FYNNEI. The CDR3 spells CASSDRQGATNEKLFF. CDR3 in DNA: TGTGCCAGCAGTGATAGACAGGGGGCAACTAATGAAAAACTGTTTTTT.

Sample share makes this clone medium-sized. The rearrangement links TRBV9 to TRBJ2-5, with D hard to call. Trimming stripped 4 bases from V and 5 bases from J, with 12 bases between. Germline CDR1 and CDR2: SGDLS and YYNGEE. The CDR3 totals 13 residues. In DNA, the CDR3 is TGTGCCAGCAGCTCCCCCCTTGAGGAGACCCAGTACTTC. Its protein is CASSSPLEETQYF.

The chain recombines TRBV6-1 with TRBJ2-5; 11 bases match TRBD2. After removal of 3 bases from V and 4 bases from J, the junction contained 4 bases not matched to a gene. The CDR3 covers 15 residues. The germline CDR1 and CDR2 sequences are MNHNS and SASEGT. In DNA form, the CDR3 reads TGTGCCAGCAGTGACGTAGCGGGGGGGCTAGAGACCCAGTACTTC. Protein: CASSDVAGGLETQYF.

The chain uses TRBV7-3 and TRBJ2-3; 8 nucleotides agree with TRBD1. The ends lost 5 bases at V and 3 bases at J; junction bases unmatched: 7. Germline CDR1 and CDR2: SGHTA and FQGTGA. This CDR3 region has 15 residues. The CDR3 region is CASSARTGSTDTQYF. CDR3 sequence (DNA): TGTGCCAGCAGCGCGCGGACAGGGAGTACAGATACGCAGTATTTT.

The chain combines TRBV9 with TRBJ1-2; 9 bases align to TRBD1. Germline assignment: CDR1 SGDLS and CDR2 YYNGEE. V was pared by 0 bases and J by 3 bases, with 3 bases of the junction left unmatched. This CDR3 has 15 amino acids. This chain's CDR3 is CASSVGTGEYYGYTF. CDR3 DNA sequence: TGTGCCAGCAGCGTAGGGACAGGGGAGTACTATGGCTACACCTTC.

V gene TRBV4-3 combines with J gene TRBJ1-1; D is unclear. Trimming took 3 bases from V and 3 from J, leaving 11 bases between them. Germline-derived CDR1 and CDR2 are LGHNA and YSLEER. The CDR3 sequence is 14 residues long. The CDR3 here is CASSHQAPDTEAFF. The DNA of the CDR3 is TGCGCCAGCAGCCACCAAGCCCCGGACACTGAAGCTTTCTTT.

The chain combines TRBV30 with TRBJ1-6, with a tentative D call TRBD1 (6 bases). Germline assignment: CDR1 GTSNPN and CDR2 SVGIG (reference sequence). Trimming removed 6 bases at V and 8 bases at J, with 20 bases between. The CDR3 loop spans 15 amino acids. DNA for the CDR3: TGTGCCTGTAATCCCCAGGGGACCGGGGATTCACCCCTCCACTTT. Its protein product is CACNPQGTGDSPLHF.

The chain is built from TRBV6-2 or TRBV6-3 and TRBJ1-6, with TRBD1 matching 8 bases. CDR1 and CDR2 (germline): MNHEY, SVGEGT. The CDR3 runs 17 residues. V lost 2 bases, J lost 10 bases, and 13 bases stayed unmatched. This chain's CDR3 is CASSYGAGGAPSSPLHF. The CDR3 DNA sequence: TGTGCCAGCAGTTACGGGGCAGGGGGCGCCCCGAGCTCACCCCTCCACTTT.

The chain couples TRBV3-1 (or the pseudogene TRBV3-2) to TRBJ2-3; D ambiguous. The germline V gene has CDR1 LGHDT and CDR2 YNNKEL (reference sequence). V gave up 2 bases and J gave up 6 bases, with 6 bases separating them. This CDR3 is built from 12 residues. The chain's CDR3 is CASSQFPDTQYF. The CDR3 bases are TGTGCCAGCAGCCAATTCCCTGATACGCAGTATTTT.

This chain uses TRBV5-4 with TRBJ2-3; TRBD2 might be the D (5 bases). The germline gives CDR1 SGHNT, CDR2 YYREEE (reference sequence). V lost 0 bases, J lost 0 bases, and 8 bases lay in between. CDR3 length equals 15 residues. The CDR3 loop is CASSLGTRSTDTQYF. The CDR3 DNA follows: TGTGCCAGCAGCTTGGGGACTCGTAGCACAGATACGCAGTATTTT.

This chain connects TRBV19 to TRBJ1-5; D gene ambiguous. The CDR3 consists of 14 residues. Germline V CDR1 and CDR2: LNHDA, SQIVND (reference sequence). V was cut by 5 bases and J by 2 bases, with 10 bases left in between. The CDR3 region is CASSRVFGNQPQHF. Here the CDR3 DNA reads TGTGCCAGTAGTCGGGTGTTTGGCAATCAGCCCCAGCATTTT.

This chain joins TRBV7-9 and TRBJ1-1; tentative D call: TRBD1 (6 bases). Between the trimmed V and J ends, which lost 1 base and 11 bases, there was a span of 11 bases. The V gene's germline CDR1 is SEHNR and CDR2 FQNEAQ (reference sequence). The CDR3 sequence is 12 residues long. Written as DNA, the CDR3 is TGTGCCAGCAGCTTAGAGGACAGCCGGGCTTTCTTT. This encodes CASSLEDSRAFF.

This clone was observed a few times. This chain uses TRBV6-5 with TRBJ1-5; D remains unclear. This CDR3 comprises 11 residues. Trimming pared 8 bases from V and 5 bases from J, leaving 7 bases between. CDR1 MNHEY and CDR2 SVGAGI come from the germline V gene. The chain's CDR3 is CASGTDQPQHF. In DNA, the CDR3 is TGTGCCAGCGGTACAGATCAGCCCCAGCATTTT.

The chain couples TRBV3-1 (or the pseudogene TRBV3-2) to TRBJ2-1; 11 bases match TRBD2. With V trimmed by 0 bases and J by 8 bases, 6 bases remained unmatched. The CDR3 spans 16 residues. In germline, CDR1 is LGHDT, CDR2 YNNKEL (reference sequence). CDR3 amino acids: CASSQDRLAGLDEQFF. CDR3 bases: TGTGCCAGCAGCCAAGATCGACTAGCGGGGCTCGATGAGCAGTTCTTC.

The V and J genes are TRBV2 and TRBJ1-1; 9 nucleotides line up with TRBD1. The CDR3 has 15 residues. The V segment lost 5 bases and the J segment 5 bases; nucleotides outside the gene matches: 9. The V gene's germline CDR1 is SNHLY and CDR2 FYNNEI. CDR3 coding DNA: TGTGCCAGCAGTTACCGGACAGGGGCGGTGACTGAAGCTTTCTTT. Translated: CASSYRTGAVTEAFF.

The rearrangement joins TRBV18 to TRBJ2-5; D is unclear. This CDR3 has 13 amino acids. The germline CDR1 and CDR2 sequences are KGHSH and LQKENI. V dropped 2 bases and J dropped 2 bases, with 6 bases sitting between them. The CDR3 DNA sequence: TGTGCCAGCTCACCATACCAGCAAGAGACCCAGTACTTC. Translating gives CASSPYQQETQYF.